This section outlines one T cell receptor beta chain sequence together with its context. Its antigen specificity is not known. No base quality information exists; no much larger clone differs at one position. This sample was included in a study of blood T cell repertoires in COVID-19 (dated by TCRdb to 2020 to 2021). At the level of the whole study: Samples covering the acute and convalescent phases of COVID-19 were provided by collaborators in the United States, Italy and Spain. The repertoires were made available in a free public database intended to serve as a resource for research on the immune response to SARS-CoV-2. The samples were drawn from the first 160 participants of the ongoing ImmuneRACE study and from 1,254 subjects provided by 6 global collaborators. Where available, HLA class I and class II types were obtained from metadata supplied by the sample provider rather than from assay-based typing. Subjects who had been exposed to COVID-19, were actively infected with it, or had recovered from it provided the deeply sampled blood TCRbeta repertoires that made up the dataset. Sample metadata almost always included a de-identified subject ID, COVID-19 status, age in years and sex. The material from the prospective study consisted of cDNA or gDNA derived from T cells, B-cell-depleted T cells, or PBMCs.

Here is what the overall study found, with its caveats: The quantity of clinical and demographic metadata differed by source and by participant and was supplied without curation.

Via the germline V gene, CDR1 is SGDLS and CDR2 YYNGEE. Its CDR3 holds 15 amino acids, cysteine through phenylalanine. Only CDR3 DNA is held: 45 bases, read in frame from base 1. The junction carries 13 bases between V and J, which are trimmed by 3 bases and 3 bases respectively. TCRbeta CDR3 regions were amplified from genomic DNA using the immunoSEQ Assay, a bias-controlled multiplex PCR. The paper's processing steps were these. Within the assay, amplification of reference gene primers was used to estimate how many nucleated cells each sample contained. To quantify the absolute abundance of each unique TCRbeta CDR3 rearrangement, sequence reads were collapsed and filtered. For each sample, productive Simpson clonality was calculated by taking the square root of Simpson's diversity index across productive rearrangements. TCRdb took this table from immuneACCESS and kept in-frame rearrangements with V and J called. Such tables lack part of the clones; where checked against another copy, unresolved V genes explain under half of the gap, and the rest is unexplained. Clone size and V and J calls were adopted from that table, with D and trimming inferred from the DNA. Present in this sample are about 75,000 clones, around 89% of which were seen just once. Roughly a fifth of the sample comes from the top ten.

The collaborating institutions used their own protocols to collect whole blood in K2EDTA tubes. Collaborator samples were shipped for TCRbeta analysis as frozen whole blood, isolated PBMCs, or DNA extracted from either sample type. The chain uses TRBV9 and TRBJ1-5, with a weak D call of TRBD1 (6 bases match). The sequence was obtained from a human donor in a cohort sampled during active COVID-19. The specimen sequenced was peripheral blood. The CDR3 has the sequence CASSAESGVNQPQHF. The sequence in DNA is TGTGCCAGCAGCGCAGAGTCAGGGGTCAATCAGCCCCAGCATTTT.